The clone carrying this T cell receptor beta chain was observed at least ten times. This specimen comes from a study of regulatory T cells in long-lasting Graves disease. To make TCR beta libraries, researchers used iRepertoire HTBI primers and Arm-PCR of CDR3 regions. TCRdb reanalysed the multiplex PCR reads using MiXCR and keeps one entry per CDR3 protein. The sample records roughly 400,000 distinct CDR3 sequences, less than 25% being singletons. Time point described: persistent/refractory GD, antithyroid drugs over 5 years with positive TRAb. The TCR library used RNA extracted from PBMCs. This sequence was found in a female donor with Graves disease. Here the sequenced sample was peripheral blood mononuclear cells (PBMCs), taken when the disease was refractory, from a patient treated with antithyroid drugs.

The CDR3 loop reads CSARYQGGGTEAFF. Written as DNA, the CDR3 is TGCAGTGCTAGGTACCAGGGAGGGGGAACTGAAGCTTTCTTT. The V call is TRBV20-1, the J call TRBJ1-1, with D tentatively TRBD1 (6 bases). The length of the CDR3 is 14 residues. The V gene lost 3 bases and the J gene lost 5 bases, with 16 bases spanning the gap. CDR1 and CDR2 (germline): DFQATT, SNEGSKA (reference sequence).